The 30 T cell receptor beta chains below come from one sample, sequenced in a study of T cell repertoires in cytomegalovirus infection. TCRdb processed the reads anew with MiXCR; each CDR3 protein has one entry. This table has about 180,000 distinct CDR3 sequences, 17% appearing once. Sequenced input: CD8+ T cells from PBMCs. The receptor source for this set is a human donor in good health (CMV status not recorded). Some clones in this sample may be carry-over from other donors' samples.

The CDR3 DNA is TGTGCCAGCAGAGCCCCATTCGTAGGGGATCAGCCCCAGCATTTT. Translation gives CASRAPFVGDQPQHF. The chain combines TRBV6-1 with TRBJ1-5, with D tentatively TRBD1 (5 bases). CDR3 size: 15 residues. Germline-derived CDR1 and CDR2 are MNHNS and SASEGT. With 6 bases removed from V and 5 bases from J, the gap between germline ends came to 17 bases.

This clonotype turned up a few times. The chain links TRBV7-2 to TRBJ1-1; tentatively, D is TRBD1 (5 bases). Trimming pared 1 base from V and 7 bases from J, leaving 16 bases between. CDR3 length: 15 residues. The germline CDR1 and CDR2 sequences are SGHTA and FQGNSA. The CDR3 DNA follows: TGTGCCAGCAGCTTAGGGGGGTATCTAACTCATGAAGCTTTCTTT. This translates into CASSLGGYLTHEAFF.

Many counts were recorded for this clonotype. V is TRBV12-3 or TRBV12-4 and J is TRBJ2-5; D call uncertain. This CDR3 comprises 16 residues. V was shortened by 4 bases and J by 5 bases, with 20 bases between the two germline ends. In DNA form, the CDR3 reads TGTGCCAGCAGTTCGAAAGCGTGGGCCCTCCGGGAGACCCAGTACTTC. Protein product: CASSSKAWALRETQYF.

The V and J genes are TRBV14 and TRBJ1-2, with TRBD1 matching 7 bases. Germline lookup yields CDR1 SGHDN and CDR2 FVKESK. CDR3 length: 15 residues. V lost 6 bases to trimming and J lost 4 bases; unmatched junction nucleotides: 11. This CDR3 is CASSRRDSTFYGYTF. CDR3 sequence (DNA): TGTGCCAGCAGTCGACGGGACAGTACCTTCTATGGCTACACCTTC.

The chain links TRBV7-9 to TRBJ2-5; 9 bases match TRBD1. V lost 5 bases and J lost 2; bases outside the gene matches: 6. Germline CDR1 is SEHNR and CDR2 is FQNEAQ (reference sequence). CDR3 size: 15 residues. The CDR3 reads CASSAPQGAQETQYF. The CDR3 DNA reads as TGTGCCAGCAGCGCCCCACAGGGGGCACAAGAGACCCAGTACTTC.

The CDR3 DNA is TGTGCCAGCCGCAGGGAGAGGCCCTACGAGCAGTACTTC. This gives the protein CASRRERPYEQYF. The chain is built from TRBV7-9 and TRBJ2-7; D might be TRBD1 or TRBD2, each matching 5 bases. Germline V lookup: CDR1 SEHNR, CDR2 FQNEAQ (reference sequence). Trimming stripped 8 bases from V and 2 bases from J, with 13 bases between. The CDR3 is 13 residues long.

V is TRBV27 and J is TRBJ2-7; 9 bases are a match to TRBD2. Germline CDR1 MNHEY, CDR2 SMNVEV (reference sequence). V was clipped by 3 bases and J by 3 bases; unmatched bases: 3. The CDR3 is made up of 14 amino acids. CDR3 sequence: CASSLGLAGYEQYF. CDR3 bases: TGTGCCAGCAGTTTGGGACTAGCAGGCTACGAGCAGTACTTC.

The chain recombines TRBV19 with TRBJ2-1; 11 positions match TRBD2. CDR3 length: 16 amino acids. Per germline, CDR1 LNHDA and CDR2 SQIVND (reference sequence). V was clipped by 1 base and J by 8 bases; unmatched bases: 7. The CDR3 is CASSIGRLAGRDEQFF. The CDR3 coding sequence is TGTGCCAGTAGTATAGGGAGACTAGCGGGGAGAGATGAGCAGTTCTTC.

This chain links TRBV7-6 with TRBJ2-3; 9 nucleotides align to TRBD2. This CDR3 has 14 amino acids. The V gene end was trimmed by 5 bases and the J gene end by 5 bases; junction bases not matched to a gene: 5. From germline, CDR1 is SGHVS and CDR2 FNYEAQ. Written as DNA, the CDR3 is TGTGCCAGCAGCCCAGCGGGGGGCCTAGATACGCAGTATTTT. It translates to CASSPAGGLDTQYF.

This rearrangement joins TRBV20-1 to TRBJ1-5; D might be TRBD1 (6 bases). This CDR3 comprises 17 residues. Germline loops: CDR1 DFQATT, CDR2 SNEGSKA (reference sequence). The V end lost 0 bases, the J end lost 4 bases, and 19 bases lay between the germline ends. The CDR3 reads CSARDFIRDTRNQPQHF. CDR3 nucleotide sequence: TGCAGTGCTAGAGATTTCATCCGGGACACTCGAAATCAGCCCCAGCATTTT.

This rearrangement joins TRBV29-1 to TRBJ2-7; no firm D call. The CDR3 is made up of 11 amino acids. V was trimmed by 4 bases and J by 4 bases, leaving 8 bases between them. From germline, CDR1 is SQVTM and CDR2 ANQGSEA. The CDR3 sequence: CSVVVPYEQYF. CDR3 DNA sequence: TGCAGCGTTGTCGTACCATACGAGCAGTACTTC.

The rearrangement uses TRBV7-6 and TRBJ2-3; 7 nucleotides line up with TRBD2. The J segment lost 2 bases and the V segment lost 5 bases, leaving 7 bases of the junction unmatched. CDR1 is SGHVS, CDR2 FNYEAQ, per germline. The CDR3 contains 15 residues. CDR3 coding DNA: TGTGCCAGCAGCACTCTAGCGGTGTCCACAGATACGCAGTATTTT. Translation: CASSTLAVSTDTQYF.

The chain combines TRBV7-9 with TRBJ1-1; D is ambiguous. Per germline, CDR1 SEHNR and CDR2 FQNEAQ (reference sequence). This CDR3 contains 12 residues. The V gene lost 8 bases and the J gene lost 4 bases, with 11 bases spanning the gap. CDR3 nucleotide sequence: TGTGCCAGCTCGCAGGTGGGCACTGAAGCTTTCTTT. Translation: CASSQVGTEAFF.

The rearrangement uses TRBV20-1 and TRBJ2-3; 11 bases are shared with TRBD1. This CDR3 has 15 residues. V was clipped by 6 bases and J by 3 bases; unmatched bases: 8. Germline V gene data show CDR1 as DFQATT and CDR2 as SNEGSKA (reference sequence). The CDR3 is CSAEGQGERTDTQYF. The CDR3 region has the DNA TGCAGTGCGGAGGGACAGGGGGAAAGGACAGATACGCAGTATTTT.

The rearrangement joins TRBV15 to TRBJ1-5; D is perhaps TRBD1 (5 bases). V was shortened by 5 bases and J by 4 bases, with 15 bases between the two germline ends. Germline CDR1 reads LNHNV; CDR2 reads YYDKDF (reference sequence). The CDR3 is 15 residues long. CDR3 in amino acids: CATSGLDSPNQPQHF. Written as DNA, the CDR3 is TGTGCCACCAGCGGACTCGACAGCCCGAATCAGCCCCAGCATTTT.

The CDR3 is CASSSERDTQYF. As DNA, the CDR3 is TGTGCCAGCAGCTCCGAACGTGATACGCAGTATTTT. V usage is TRBV7-6 and J usage is TRBJ2-3, with D unclear. The V end was cut by 4 bases, the J end by 6 bases, with 8 bases between. The CDR3 is 12 amino acids. The germline gives CDR1 SGHVS, CDR2 FNYEAQ.

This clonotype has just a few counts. The CDR3 here is CASSALGQVAYNSPLHF. DNA for the CDR3: TGTGCCAGCAGCGCCCTCGGACAGGTAGCCTATAATTCACCCCTCCACTTT. V is TRBV9 and J is TRBJ1-6; 7 bases agree with TRBD1. The CDR3 length is 17 residues. The V gene's germline CDR1 is SGDLS and CDR2 YYNGEE. Germline trimming cut 3 bases from V and 2 bases from J; bases unmatched to any gene: 8.

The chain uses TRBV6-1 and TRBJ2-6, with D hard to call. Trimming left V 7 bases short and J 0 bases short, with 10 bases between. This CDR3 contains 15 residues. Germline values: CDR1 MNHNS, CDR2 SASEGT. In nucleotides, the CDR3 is TGTGCCAGCACCCCCGGCGGCTCTGGGGCCAACGTCCTGACTTTC. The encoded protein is CASTPGGSGANVLTF.

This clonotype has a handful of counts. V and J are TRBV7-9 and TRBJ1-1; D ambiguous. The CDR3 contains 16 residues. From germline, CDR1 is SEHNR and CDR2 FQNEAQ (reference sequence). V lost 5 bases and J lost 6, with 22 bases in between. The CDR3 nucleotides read TGTGCCAGCAGCCCTCGCCCTGAGGAGGGAAGCCCTGAAGCTTTCTTT. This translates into CASSPRPEEGSPEAFF.

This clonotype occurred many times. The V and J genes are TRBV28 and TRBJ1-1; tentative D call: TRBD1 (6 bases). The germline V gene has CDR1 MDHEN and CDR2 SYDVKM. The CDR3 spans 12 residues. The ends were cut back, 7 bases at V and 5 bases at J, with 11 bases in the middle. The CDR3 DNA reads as TGTGCCAGCACTCTAGGGGGGACTGAAGCTTTCTTT. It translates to CASTLGGTEAFF. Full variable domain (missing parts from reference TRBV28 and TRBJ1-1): DVKVTQSSRYLVKRTGEKVFLECVQDMDHENMFWYRQDPGLGLRLIYFSYDVKMKEKGDIPEGYSVSREKKERFSLILESASTNQTSMYLCASTLGGTEAFFGQGTRLTVV.

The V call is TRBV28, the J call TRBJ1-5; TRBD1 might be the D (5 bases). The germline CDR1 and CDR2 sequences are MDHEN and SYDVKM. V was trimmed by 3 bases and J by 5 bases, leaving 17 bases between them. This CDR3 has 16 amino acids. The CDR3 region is CASSFRDHRWDQPQHF. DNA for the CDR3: TGTGCCAGCAGTTTCCGGGACCATCGATGGGATCAGCCCCAGCATTTT.

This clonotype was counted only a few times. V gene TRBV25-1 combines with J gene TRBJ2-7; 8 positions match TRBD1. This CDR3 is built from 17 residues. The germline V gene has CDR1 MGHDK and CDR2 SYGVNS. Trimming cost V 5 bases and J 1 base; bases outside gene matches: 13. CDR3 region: CASSLWDRKKTSYEQYF. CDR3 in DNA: TGTGCCAGCAGTCTTTGGGACAGGAAAAAAACTTCCTACGAGCAGTACTTC.

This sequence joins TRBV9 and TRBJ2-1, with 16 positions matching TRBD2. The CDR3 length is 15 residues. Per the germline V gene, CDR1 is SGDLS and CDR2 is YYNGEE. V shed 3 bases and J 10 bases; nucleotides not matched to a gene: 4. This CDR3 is CASSEGTSGGVEQFF. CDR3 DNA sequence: TGTGCCAGCAGCGAGGGGACTAGCGGGGGGGTCGAGCAGTTCTTC.

CDR3: CASSLNPLGGGAADTQYF. The DNA for the CDR3 is TGTGCCAGCTCCTTAAACCCCCTTGGCGGGGGGGCCGCAGATACGCAGTATTTT. This sequence joins TRBV28 and TRBJ2-3; 9 bases map to TRBD2. V lost 8 bases and J lost 4; bases outside the gene matches: 19. Germline CDR1 is MDHEN and CDR2 is SYDVKM. The CDR3 covers 18 residues.

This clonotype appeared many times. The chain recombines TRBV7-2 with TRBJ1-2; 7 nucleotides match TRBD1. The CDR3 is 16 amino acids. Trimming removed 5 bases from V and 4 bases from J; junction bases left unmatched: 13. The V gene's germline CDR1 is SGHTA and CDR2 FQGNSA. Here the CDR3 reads CASSLPRDSNFYGYTF. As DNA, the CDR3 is TGTGCCAGCAGCCTACCCCGGGACAGCAACTTCTATGGCTACACCTTC.

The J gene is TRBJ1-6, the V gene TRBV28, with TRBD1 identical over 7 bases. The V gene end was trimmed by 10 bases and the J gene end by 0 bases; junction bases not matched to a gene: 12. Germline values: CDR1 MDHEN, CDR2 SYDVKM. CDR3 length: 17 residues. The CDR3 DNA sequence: TGTGCCATCCAGCGGGACAGCTATAGCTCCTATAATTCACCCCTCCACTTT. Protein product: CAIQRDSYSSYNSPLHF.

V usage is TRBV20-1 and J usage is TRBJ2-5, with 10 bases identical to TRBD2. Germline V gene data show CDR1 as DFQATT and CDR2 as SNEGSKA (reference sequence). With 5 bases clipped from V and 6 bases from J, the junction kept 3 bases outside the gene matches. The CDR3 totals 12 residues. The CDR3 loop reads CSARLAGKTQYF. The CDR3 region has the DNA TGCAGTGCTCGACTAGCGGGCAAGACCCAGTACTTC.

The CDR3 is CASSPYPAGIYYEQYF. The CDR3 nucleotides are TGTGCCAGCAGCCCTTACCCCGCCGGGATCTACTACGAGCAGTACTTC. This chain joins TRBV7-6 and TRBJ2-7, with a weak D call TRBD2 (5 bases). V shed 5 bases and J shed 3 bases, with 20 bases lying between them. This CDR3 has 16 amino acids. CDR1 SGHVS and CDR2 FNYEAQ come from the germline V gene.

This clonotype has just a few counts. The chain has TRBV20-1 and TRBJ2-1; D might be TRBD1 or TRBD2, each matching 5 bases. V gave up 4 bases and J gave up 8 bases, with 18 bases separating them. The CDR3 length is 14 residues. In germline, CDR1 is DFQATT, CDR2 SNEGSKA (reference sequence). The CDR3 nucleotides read TGCAGTGCTAAGGACGGGACCCTCGGGGATGAGCAGTTCTTC. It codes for CSAKDGTLGDEQFF.

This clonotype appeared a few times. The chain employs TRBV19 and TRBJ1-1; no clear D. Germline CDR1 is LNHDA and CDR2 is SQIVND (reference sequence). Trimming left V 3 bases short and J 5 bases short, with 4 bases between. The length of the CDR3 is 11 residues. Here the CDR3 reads CASSIGTEAFF. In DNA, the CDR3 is TGTGCCAGTAGTATCGGAACTGAAGCTTTCTTT.